The sequence of this T cell receptor (beta chain) was determined in a study of cytomegalovirus exposure and HLA in healthy donors (dated by TCRdb to the late 2010s). About the full investigation: According to a later analysis, the 110 or so validation repertoires were produced on the same platform as the 666 repertoires of the first cohort. The study aimed to test whether cataloging public T cell receptors could reveal signatures of past pathogen exposure. Besides the first cohort of more than 650 subjects, a separate validation cohort made up of some 110 different subjects was used. To predict cytomegalovirus infection status, the study combined high-throughput TCR immunosequencing, statistical association of individual TCRs with disease status, and machine learning. The research as a whole found: Cytomegalovirus status was reported to be diagnosed by the classifier with high specificity and sensitivity in both the original and validation cohorts. All 120 or so repertoires were used to score co-occurrence in the validation cohort in a later analysis, because that analysis had no HLA typing for the cohort. Subsequent analysis determined that TCRs grouped into clusters in the first cohort also showed a tendency toward co-occurrence across the 120 or so validation repertoires, and roughly 95% of cluster scores exceeded 0. Most TCR sequences were observed very rarely across donors, whereas some public TCRs were present in many individuals. The authors suggested that the approach could potentially be extended to other disease states and immunological phenotypes. In vitro tests confirmed that a few of the cytomegalovirus-associated TCR beta chains recognize cytomegalovirus antigens. A total of around 150 TCR beta chains were listed by the study as associated with cytomegalovirus.

Library preparation used the immunoSEQ multiplex PCR assay. Processing in the source paper ran as follows. A statistical classification framework was built for diagnosing cytomegalovirus status from the catalog of TCR beta chain sequences. Here the immuneACCESS table is served through TCRdb, limited to in-frame sequences with V and J called. Missing clones are a known gap in these copies; in checked studies unresolved V genes cover under half, and the rest lacks a known reason. That table is the source of V, J and clone size, and D and trimming were worked out from the DNA. The sample table contains about 220,000 clones; only one count was recorded for 75% to 95% of them. The ten top clones hold around 1.1% of the sample. The donors belonged to the validation cohort of approximately 130 subjects, which was separate from the approximately 700-subject first cohort. The germline V gene supplies CDR1 SGHDN and CDR2 FVKESK. The CDR3 runs 14 residues from the cysteine to the phenylalanine. The DNA shown is the 42-base CDR3, in frame from base 1. V is trimmed back by 3 bases and J by 4 bases, and the junction contains 5 bases that no gene match accounts for.

Notes on this clone: Its antigen remains unidentified. The sample holds no much larger clone one base away, and base qualities are not on file.

Recombination joined TRBV14 with TRBJ1-2, with 7 central nucleotides matching TRBD1. The source material was PBMCs. The TCR comes from a young woman in good health and CMV-seronegative. The bases are TGTGCCAGCAGCCAGCTGACAGGGACCTATGGCTACACCTTC. It is translated as CASSQLTGTYGYTF.